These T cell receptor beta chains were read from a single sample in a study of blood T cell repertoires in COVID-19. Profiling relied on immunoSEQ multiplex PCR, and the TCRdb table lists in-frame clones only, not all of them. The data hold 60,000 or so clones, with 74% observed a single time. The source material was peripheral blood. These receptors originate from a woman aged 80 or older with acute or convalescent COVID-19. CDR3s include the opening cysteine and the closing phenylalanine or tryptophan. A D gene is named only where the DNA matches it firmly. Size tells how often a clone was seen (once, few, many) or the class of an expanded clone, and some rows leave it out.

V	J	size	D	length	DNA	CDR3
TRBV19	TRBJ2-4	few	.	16	TGTGCCAGTAGACCGGGACACCTTCTAGCCAAAAACATTCAGTACTTC	CASRPGHLLAKNIQYF
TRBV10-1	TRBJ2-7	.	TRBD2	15	TGCGCCAGCAGTGAACGTAGGCTAGCGGTATACGAGCAGTACTTC	CASSERRLAVYEQYF
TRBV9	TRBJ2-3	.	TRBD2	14	TGTGCCAGCAGCGTGCTCGGGAGGGCGGATACGCAGTATTTT	CASSVLGRADTQYF
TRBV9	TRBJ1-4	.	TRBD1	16	TGTGCCAGCAGCGTGGGGGACAGGGCAACTAATGAAAAACTGTTTTTT	CASSVGDRATNEKLFF
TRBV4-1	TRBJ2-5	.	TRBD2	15	TGCGCCAGCGCCCGACTAGCGGGGATTAAAGAGACCCAGTACTTC	CASARLAGIKETQYF
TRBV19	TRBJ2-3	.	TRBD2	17	TGTGCCAGTTCCCGGAGGGGACTAGCAGCCTTAACAGATACGCAGTATTTT	CASSRRGLAALTDTQYF
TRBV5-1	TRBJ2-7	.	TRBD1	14	TGCGCCAGCAGCGACCGGACAGGGTCGAACGAGCAGTACTTC	CASSDRTGSNEQYF
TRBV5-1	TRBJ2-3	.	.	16	TGCGCCAGCAGCCGGGTGGCGACGGGAGAGGCAGATACGCAGTATTTT	CASSRVATGEADTQYF
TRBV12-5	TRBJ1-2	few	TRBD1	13	TGTGCTAGTGTTGGACAGGGCGGCTATGGCTACACCTTC	CASVGQGGYGYTF
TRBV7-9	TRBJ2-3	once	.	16	TGTGCCAGCAGCTTACATCTAGCGTCTTACACAGATACGCAGTATTTT	CASSLHLASYTDTQYF
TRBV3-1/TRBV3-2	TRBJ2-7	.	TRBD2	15	TGTGCCAGCAGCCAAGCGCCGAGCGGGAGCGTCAGGCAGTACTTC	CASSQAPSGSVRQYF
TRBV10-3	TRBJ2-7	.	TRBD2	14	TGTGCCATCAGTGAAACTAGCGGGAAGTACGAGCAGTACTTC	CAISETSGKYEQYF
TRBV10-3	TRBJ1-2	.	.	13	TGTGCCATCAGAAAGACAGAAGTCTATGGCTACACCTTC	CAIRKTEVYGYTF